A selection of T cell receptor beta chains follows, all from one sample in a study of blood T cell repertoires in COVID-19. Clones were sequenced by immunoSEQ multiplex PCR, and TCRdb holds only the in-frame ones, with some missing. The table records around 92,000 clones, around 84% of them present only once. Sequences were obtained from peripheral blood. The receptors shown here come from a woman aged 55-70 years in a cohort sampled during active or convalescent COVID-19. Each CDR3 is given with its conserved first and last residue. The D gene is left open where the match is weak. Clone size is not always given. Where it is, it says once, few, many or a class for expanded clones.

- TRBD1 TRBJ1-1 TRBV28 CASSGGGGSTEAFF TGTGCCAGCAGTGGTGGAGGGGGCAGCACTGAAGCTTTCTTT
few - TRBJ2-4 TRBV5-7 CASSSRRVRGKNIQYF TGTGCCAGCAGCTCGCGCCGGGTCAGGGGCAAAAACATTCAGTACTTC
- TRBD1 TRBJ1-2 TRBV4-1 CASSQVFGTGGRANYGYTF TGCGCCAGCAGCCAAGTATTTGGGACAGGGGGTAGAGCTAACTATGGCTACACCTTC
- - TRBJ2-3 TRBV7-3 CASSLDSGGTDTQYF TGTGCCAGCAGCTTGGATAGCGGAGGCACAGATACGCAGTATTTT
- - TRBJ2-7 TRBV7-9 CASSLASGPYEQYF TGTGCCAGCAGCTTAGCTAGCGGACCCTACGAGCAGTACTTC
once - TRBJ1-1 TRBV9 CASSVVQLNTEAFF TGTGCCAGCAGCGTAGTACAGCTGAACACTGAAGCTTTCTTT
- TRBD1 TRBJ1-1 TRBV7-6 CASSLATGGNTEAFF TGTGCCAGCAGCTTAGCGACAGGGGGCAACACTGAAGCTTTCTTT
- TRBD1 TRBJ1-2 TRBV28 CASSFGRGNYGYTF TGTGCCAGCAGTTTTGGCAGGGGGAACTATGGCTACACCTTC
once - TRBJ2-4 TRBV28 CASSPQGIENIQYF TGTGCCAGCAGTCCTCAGGGCATCGAAAACATTCAGTACTTC
once TRBD2 TRBJ2-3 TRBV5-6 CASSFSGRGDTDTQYF TGTGCCAGCAGCTTCAGTGGACGGGGGGACACAGATACGCAGTATTTT
- TRBD1 TRBJ2-7 TRBV14 CASSQVWATDREYEQYF TGTGCCAGCAGCCAAGTATGGGCGACGGACAGGGAGTACGAGCAGTACTTC
- TRBD2 TRBJ2-3 TRBV5-3 CARSLPRTSGGAVDTQYF TGTGCCAGAAGCTTACCCCGGACTAGCGGGGGGGCAGTAGATACGCAGTATTTT
- - TRBJ1-1 TRBV19 CASRQGWGTEAFF TGTGCCAGCCGGCAGGGTTGGGGCACTGAAGCTTTCTTT
- TRBD2 TRBJ2-7 TRBV4-1 CASSQDVRGAGEQYF TGCGCCAGCAGCCAAGATGTGCGGGGGGCCGGCGAGCAGTACTTC
- - TRBJ2-6 TRBV3-1/TRBV3-2 CASSVGGSGANVLTF TGTGCCAGCAGCGTCGGGGGCTCTGGGGCCAACGTCCTGACTTTC
once - TRBJ2-2 TRBV7-2 CASRLGRETNGGELFF TGTGCCAGCAGGTTAGGACGGGAGACTAACGGCGGGGAGCTGTTTTTT
- TRBD2 TRBJ2-7 TRBV9 CASSATSGSAYEQYF TGTGCCAGCAGCGCAACTAGCGGATCAGCCTACGAGCAGTACTTC
- - TRBJ1-4 TRBV19 CASRRDSLNEKLFF TGTGCCAGTAGGAGAGACAGTCTGAATGAAAAACTGTTTTTT
- TRBD1 TRBJ1-2 TRBV6-4 CASSDRGQGLRGYTF TGTGCCAGCAGTGACAGGGGACAGGGTCTTCGGGGCTACACCTTC
once TRBD2 TRBJ2-3 TRBV7-3 CASSTRLAGGVDTQYF TGTGCCAGCAGCACGAGGCTAGCGGGAGGAGTAGATACGCAGTATTTT
- - TRBJ2-7 TRBV7-9 CASSRQGTGGEQYF TGTGCCAGCAGCCGACAGGGGACCGGGGGGGAGCAGTACTTC
- - TRBJ1-1 TRBV3-1/TRBV3-2 CASSQAAAGINTEAFF TGTGCCAGCAGCCAAGCTGCGGCCGGGATCAACACTGAAGCTTTCTTT
- TRBD1 TRBJ2-1 TRBV9 CASSVGHRGIGEQFF TGTGCCAGCAGCGTAGGTCACAGGGGAATTGGTGAGCAGTTCTTC
- TRBD1 TRBJ2-7 TRBV3-1/TRBV3-2 CASSPGQGVDEQYF TGTGCCAGCAGCCCGGGACAGGGGGTCGACGAGCAGTACTTC
- TRBD2 TRBJ2-3 TRBV5-4 CASSSYVAGGPDTQYF TGTGCCAGCAGCTCGTACGTAGCGGGAGGGCCGGATACGCAGTATTTT
- - TRBJ1-4 TRBV7-9 CASSWGRGANEKLFF TGTGCCAGCAGTTGGGGCAGGGGAGCTAATGAAAAACTGTTTTTT
- TRBD2 TRBJ2-1 TRBV6-5 CASSYSGTSSLEQFF TGTGCCAGCAGTTACTCCGGGACTAGTTCGCTTGAGCAGTTCTTC
- - TRBJ1-6 TRBV3-1/TRBV3-2 CASSQRNAGADSPLHF TGTGCCAGCAGCCAACGGAACGCGGGCGCGGATTCACCCCTCCACTTT
once - TRBJ1-5 TRBV6-1 CASSEWGGQPQHF TGTGCCAGCAGTGAATGGGGAGGGCAGCCCCAGCATTTT
- - TRBJ1-2 TRBV29-1 CSVEVRGSGIGYTF TGCAGCGTTGAAGTGAGAGGCAGTGGAATCGGCTACACCTTC
- TRBD1 TRBJ1-4 TRBV14 CASSQLGQGRNEKLFF TGTGCCAGCAGCCAGCTTGGACAGGGCCGAAATGAAAAACTGTTTTTT
- TRBD1 TRBJ1-5 TRBV6-1 CASSGRGQGGDQPQHF TGTGCCAGCAGTGGACGCGGACAGGGGGGAGATCAGCCCCAGCATTTT
- TRBD2 TRBJ2-1 TRBV7-9 CASSSETSANEQFF TGTGCCAGCAGCTCTGAGACTAGCGCCAATGAGCAGTTCTTC
- - TRBJ2-3 TRBV24-1 CATSSSTDTQYF TGTGCCACCAGCTCTAGCACAGATACGCAGTATTTT
- TRBD2 TRBJ2-7 TRBV5-1 CASGPTSGSYEQYF TGCGCCAGCGGTCCGACTAGCGGGAGCTACGAGCAGTACTTC
- TRBD2 TRBJ2-1 TRBV5-1 CASSLAGGNEQFF TGCGCCAGCAGCTTGGCCGGGGGGAATGAGCAGTTCTTC
- TRBD1 TRBJ1-6 TRBV27 CASSVTGGWSSYNSPLHF TGTGCCAGCAGTGTAACAGGGGGATGGAGCTCCTATAATTCACCCCTCCACTTT
- TRBD2 TRBJ2-3 TRBV19 CASTFFSGGAQDTQYF TGTGCCAGTACTTTCTTTAGCGGGGGGGCACAAGATACGCAGTATTTT
- TRBD2 TRBJ2-1 TRBV13 CASSRTIRLVPGQRLRGDEQFF TGTGCCAGCAGCCGCACCATCCGACTGGTCCCAGGTCAGAGGTTGCGGGGGGATGAGCAGTTCTTC
- TRBD2 TRBJ2-2 TRBV9 CASSVAGGRGTGELFF TGTGCCAGCAGCGTAGCTGGCGGGAGAGGAACCGGGGAGCTGTTTTTT
- TRBD2 TRBJ2-1 TRBV27 CASSKPGLAGNEQFF TGTGCCAGCAGTAAACCGGGACTAGCGGGAAATGAGCAGTTCTTC
- TRBD1 TRBJ2-7 TRBV6-5 CASKWTGPYEQYF TGTGCCAGCAAATGGACAGGTCCTTACGAGCAGTACTTC
- TRBD2 TRBJ2-1 TRBV7-2 CASSSLAGGGQFF TGTGCCAGCAGTAGTTTAGCGGGAGGGGGACAGTTCTTC
- TRBD1 TRBJ1-1 TRBV4-1 CASSQVRGGETEAFF TGCGCCAGCAGCCAAGTCCGAGGGGGCGAGACTGAAGCTTTCTTT
- - TRBJ1-1 TRBV27 CASSRQAYGANTEAFF TGTGCCAGCAGCCGACAGGCCTACGGAGCGAACACTGAAGCTTTCTTT
- - TRBJ1-5 TRBV4-1 CASSQALGGRRHF TGCGCCAGCAGCCAAGCCCTGGGCGGGAGGAGGCATTTT
once TRBD1 TRBJ1-3 TRBV4-2 CASSQDRGVSGNTIYF TGTGCCAGCAGCCAAGACAGGGGGGTCTCTGGAAACACCATATATTTT
- TRBD1 TRBJ1-1 TRBV4-1 CASSLGTDSTEAFF TGCGCCAGCAGCCTCGGGACAGATAGCACTGAAGCTTTCTTT
- TRBD1 TRBJ2-1 TRBV2 CASSSYRGNEQFF TGTGCCAGCAGCTCGTACAGGGGTAATGAGCAGTTCTTC
- - TRBJ1-2 TRBV9 CASSPLAAGNYGYTF TGTGCCAGCAGCCCCCTGGCGGCTGGCAACTATGGCTACACCTTC
- - TRBJ1-2 TRBV4-1 CASSQVTGGYTF TGCGCCAGCAGCCAAGTAACCGGTGGCTACACCTTC
- - TRBJ2-3 TRBV28 CASSFPPGTDTQYF TGTGCCAGCAGTTTTCCCCCGGGGACAGATACGCAGTATTTT
few TRBD2 TRBJ2-7 TRBV10-3 CATHGTSGRAPYEQYF TGTGCCACCCACGGGACTAGCGGGAGGGCCCCCTACGAGCAGTACTTC
- TRBD1 TRBJ1-2 TRBV25-1 CASRPRDSDGYTF TGTGCCAGCAGACCCCGGGACAGTGATGGCTACACCTTC
once - TRBJ2-7 TRBV2 CASSEGSYEQYF TGTGCCAGCAGCGAGGGATCCTACGAGCAGTACTTC